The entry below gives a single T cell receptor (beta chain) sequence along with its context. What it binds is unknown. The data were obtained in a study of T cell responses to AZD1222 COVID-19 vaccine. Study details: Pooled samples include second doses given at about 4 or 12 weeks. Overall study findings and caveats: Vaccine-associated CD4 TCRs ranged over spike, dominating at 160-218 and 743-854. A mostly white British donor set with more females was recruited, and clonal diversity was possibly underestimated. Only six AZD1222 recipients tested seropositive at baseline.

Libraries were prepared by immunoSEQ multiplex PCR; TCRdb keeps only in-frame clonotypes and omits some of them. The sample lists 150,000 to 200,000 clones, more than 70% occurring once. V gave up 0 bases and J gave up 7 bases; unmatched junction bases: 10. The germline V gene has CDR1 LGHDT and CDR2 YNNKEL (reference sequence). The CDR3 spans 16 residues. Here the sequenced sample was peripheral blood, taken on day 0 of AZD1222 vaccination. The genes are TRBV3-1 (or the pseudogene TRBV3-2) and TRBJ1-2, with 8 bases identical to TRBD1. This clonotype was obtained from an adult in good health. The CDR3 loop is CASSQEGGQGAPGYTF. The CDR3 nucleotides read TGTGCCAGCAGCCAAGAAGGAGGTCAGGGGGCGCCTGGCTACACCTTC.